This TCR beta chain derives from a study of blood T cell repertoires in COVID-19. Study-wide context: Donors in the United States, Italy and Spain gave samples during acute or convalescent COVID-19. The cDNA or gDNA used as material had been derived from T cells, B-cell-depleted T cells, or PBMCs.

Authors' methods: Nucleated cell number was recorded as an estimate derived from reference gene primer amplification. Clones were read by immunoSEQ multiplex PCR, and TCRdb kept only the in-frame ones, dropping some. V and J calls and clone size come straight from that table; D and trimming were deduced from the DNA. This table has roughly 130,000 clones, around 90% appearing once. The receptor was isolated from a man in his fifties with active COVID-19. Sample: peripheral blood.

The CDR3 loop is CASSTSTGANSPLHF. CDR3 nucleotide sequence: TGTGCCAGCAGCACCTCCACAGGGGCTAATTCACCCCTCCACTTT. V gene TRBV3-1 (or the pseudogene TRBV3-2) combines with J gene TRBJ1-6; 7 positions agree with TRBD1. Looked up from germline, CDR1 is LGHDT and CDR2 is YNNKEL (reference sequence). Unmatched junction bases numbered 7, after V lost 5 bases and J lost 6 bases. This CDR3 spans 15 amino acids.